This is a list of T cell receptor beta chains from one sample in a study of T-cell memory formation after mild COVID-19. TCRdb passed the 5' RACE reads through MiXCR, listing each CDR3 protein once. This table holds some 320,000 distinct CDR3 sequences, roughly 13% found once. Source material: PBMCs or a T cell subset sorted from them (not recorded which). The receptors here all came from a man aged 18 to 30 who had mild COVID-19 (a few samples of this study predate the infection). Cell type and time point are not known. Each CDR3 is given with its conserved first and last residue. The D gene is left open where the match is weak. Where a row states a size, it is once, few, many or the class of an expanded clone; other rows omit it.

d_gene	j_gene	v_gene	abundance	CDR3nt	CDR3aa
-	TRBJ2-1	TRBV7-6	-	TGTGCCAGCAGCTTAGCGGGGGGGCCGTCGGGCGAGCAGTTCTTC	CASSLAGGPSGEQFF
-	TRBJ2-3	TRBV21-1	few	TGTGCCAGCAGCAAAGGGCTTTGGTCGGTACAGGAGAGGGATACGCAGTATTTT	CASSKGLWSVQERDTQYF
-	TRBJ1-1	TRBV7-9	-	TGTGCCAGCAGCCGCGAAACAGGGCGTGAGGACACTGAAGCTTTCTTT	CASSRETGREDTEAFF
-	TRBJ1-2	TRBV23-1	few	TGCGCCAGCGGACAGCAAGCTAACTATGGCTACACCTTC	CASGQQANYGYTF
-	TRBJ1-2	TRBV15	-	TGTGCCACCAGCAGAGATCTGGGCTCGGATGGCTACACCTTC	CATSRDLGSDGYTF
TRBD2	TRBJ2-3	TRBV6-6	-	TGTGCCACTCATAGCGGGGGGTCGGATACGCAGTATTTT	CATHSGGSDTQYF
-	TRBJ2-3	TRBV7-2	many	TGTGCCAGCCGCCTGCGGGGCCTGGGCACAGATACGCAGTATTTT	CASRLRGLGTDTQYF
TRBD1	TRBJ1-2	TRBV30	few	TGTGCCTGGAGCCCCTCGACAGGGGGCGGCTACACCTTC	CAWSPSTGGGYTF
TRBD2	TRBJ2-3	TRBV5-4	few	TGTGCCAGCAGCCCGGGCGGGGGTTTCATGGATACGCAGTATTTT	CASSPGGGFMDTQYF
-	TRBJ1-1	TRBV6-1	-	TGTGCCAGCATTCCCTGGGGGCCAGGAAACACTGAAGCTTTCTTT	CASIPWGPGNTEAFF
-	TRBJ2-7	TRBV7-9	-	TGTGCCAGCAGCTTTGGGGTTCCCTACGAGCAGTACTTC	CASSFGVPYEQYF
TRBD1	TRBJ2-3	TRBV5-1	many	TGCGCCAGCAGGGAGACAGGGGGCCCAGATACGCAGTATTTT	CASRETGGPDTQYF
-	TRBJ2-6	TRBV4-3	few	TGCGCCAGCAGCCAACTTTTGGGCACATCTCTCCCTGGGGCCAACGTCCTGACTTTC	CASSQLLGTSLPGANVLTF
-	TRBJ2-2	TRBV7-8	few	TGTGCCAGCAGCTTTCGGGTTATGTTTAGGGACACCGGGGAGCTGTTTTTT	CASSFRVMFRDTGELFF
-	TRBJ1-5	TRBV11-2	-	TGTGCCAGCAGCTTAGACCAGTTCGGGACTCAGCCCCAGCATTTT	CASSLDQFGTQPQHF
-	TRBJ1-2	TRBV4-3	-	TGCGCCAGCAGCCAAGTCCCGGGGGGGTTCAACTATGGCTACACCTTC	CASSQVPGGFNYGYTF
-	TRBJ2-3	TRBV6-6	-	TGTGCCAGCAGTTACCCTTGGGGGCGAGCGGCAGATACGCAGTATTTT	CASSYPWGRAADTQYF
-	TRBJ2-5	TRBV29-1	many	TGCAGCGTGCGGACCCCCCAAGAGACCCAGTACTTC	CSVRTPQETQYF
-	TRBJ1-5	TRBV15	many	TGTGCCACCAGCAGAGATTGGGCAGGGAATCAGCCCCAGCATTTT	CATSRDWAGNQPQHF
TRBD1	TRBJ2-3	TRBV3-1	-	TGTGCCAGCAGCCAAGAGTACAGGGGCGGACTGAGCGAACCCGGGGATACGCAGTATTTT	CASSQEYRGGLSEPGDTQYF
-	TRBJ2-3	TRBV4-1	many	TGCGCCAGCAGCCACCCGGGGGAGGTTACGCAGTATTTT	CASSHPGEVTQYF
TRBD1	TRBJ1-5	TRBV6-2/TRBV6-3	-	TGTGCCAGCAGAGGACAGGGCCAGCAGCCCCAGCATTTT	CASRGQGQQPQHF
-	TRBJ1-1	TRBV6-6	-	TGTGCCAGCAGTTACGTGAGGATTGAAGCTTTCTTT	CASSYVRIEAFF
-	TRBJ2-5	TRBV5-1	-	TGCGCCAGCAGCCCGGACTTCGGGGAGACCCAGTACTTC	CASSPDFGETQYF
-	TRBJ2-1	TRBV4-2	-	TGTGCCAGCAGCCAAGAGGAGTACTACAATGAGCAGTTCTTC	CASSQEEYYNEQFF
-	TRBJ1-6	TRBV27	-	TGTGCCAGCAGTCCAATCGGATCACCCCTCCACTTT	CASSPIGSPLHF
-	TRBJ1-1	TRBV5-1	-	TGCGCCAGCAGCCCGGGAGCGGGGTCCTTGAACACTGAAGCTTTCTTT	CASSPGAGSLNTEAFF
TRBD2	TRBJ2-3	TRBV12-3/TRBV12-4	-	TGTGCCAGCAGCCCTTACGAGCGGGGGGTGGCAGATACGCAGTATTTT	CASSPYERGVADTQYF
TRBD2	TRBJ2-2	TRBV20-1	many	TGCAGTGCTAGAGGTCCTAGCGGGGGGGCCGGCACCGGGGAGCTGTTTTTT	CSARGPSGGAGTGELFF
TRBD2	TRBJ2-3	TRBV20-1	few	TGCAGTGCTAGAGATCCGGGGGGGATGACAGATACGCAGTATTTT	CSARDPGGMTDTQYF
TRBD1	TRBJ2-5	TRBV7-9	few	TGTGCCAGCAGCTTCCGACAGGGGGGAGAGACCCAGTACTTC	CASSFRQGGETQYF
-	TRBJ2-5	TRBV12-3/TRBV12-4	many	TGTGCCAGCAGTTCTAAGCGTTTGGAGACCCAGTACTTC	CASSSKRLETQYF
-	TRBJ1-1	TRBV12-3/TRBV12-4	-	TGTGCCAGCAGTTTCGGAAGAACTGAAGCTTTCTTT	CASSFGRTEAFF
-	TRBJ2-1	TRBV5-4	-	TGTGCCAGCAGCATACAGGAGGCCTACAATGAGCAGTTCTTC	CASSIQEAYNEQFF
-	TRBJ2-5	TRBV10-3	few	TGTGCCATCAGTGAGTCGGGACACCCTCGGGAGACCCAGTACTTC	CAISESGHPRETQYF
TRBD2	TRBJ2-7	TRBV20-1	-	TGCAGTGCTAGAGACCCGGGACTAGCAGTCCCCTACGAGCAGTACTTC	CSARDPGLAVPYEQYF
-	TRBJ1-1	TRBV5-1	few	TGCGCCAGCAGCTTGGACGGTATGAACACTGAAGCTTTCTTT	CASSLDGMNTEAFF
TRBD1	TRBJ2-1	TRBV5-1	-	TGCGCCAGCAGCCCCGGGACAGGGGGAGATGAGCAGTTCTTC	CASSPGTGGDEQFF
-	TRBJ1-2	TRBV6-5	-	TGTGCCAGCAGTTACTCCACAGGGAGGTATGGCTACACCTTC	CASSYSTGRYGYTF
TRBD1	TRBJ2-3	TRBV29-1	-	TGCAGCGGGACAGGGGTCCGCACAGATACGCAGTATTTT	CSGTGVRTDTQYF
-	TRBJ2-3	TRBV23-1	few	TGCGCCAGCAGTCCGTGGGCAGGGGGGACAGATACGCAGTATTTT	CASSPWAGGTDTQYF
-	TRBJ1-5	TRBV15	few	TGTGCCACCAGGCCAAGCCGGGACACCAACAATCAGCCCCAGCATTTT	CATRPSRDTNNQPQHF
-	TRBJ2-6	TRBV6-6	few	TGTGCCAGCAGTTACTCGATGGGCGCTGGGGCCAACGTCCTGACTTTC	CASSYSMGAGANVLTF
TRBD1	TRBJ1-6	TRBV5-1	-	TGCGCCAGCAGCCGTGAAGGACAGGGGAATTCACCCCTCCACTTT	CASSREGQGNSPLHF
TRBD1	TRBJ2-1	TRBV12-3/TRBV12-4	many	TGTGCCAGCAGTCTAAGGGGCAGGGGGCTCTACAATGAGCAGTTCTTC	CASSLRGRGLYNEQFF
-	TRBJ1-1	TRBV6-6	few	TGTGCCAGCAGTTCCACCCTAGCAGATGAAGCTTTCTTT	CASSSTLADEAFF
-	TRBJ2-5	TRBV10-3	-	TGTGCCATCAGAGCGGACATACAAGAGACCCAGTACTTC	CAIRADIQETQYF
TRBD1	TRBJ1-1	TRBV5-1	-	TGCGCCAGCAGCTCAGGACAGGGAAAAGAAGCTTTCTTT	CASSSGQGKEAFF
-	TRBJ2-7	TRBV11-2	few	TGTGCCAGCAGCTCGACCGGGATTTCCCACGAGCAGTACTTC	CASSSTGISHEQYF
TRBD1	TRBJ2-5	TRBV7-2	few	TGTGCCAGCAGCTTTTTGACAGGGATGGAGACCCAGTACTTC	CASSFLTGMETQYF
-	TRBJ1-2	TRBV11-2	-	TGTGCCAGCAGCAACCGGGGGCAAGATGGCTACACCTTC	CASSNRGQDGYTF
-	TRBJ2-5	TRBV3-1	many	TGTGCCAGCAGCCTACTACACACCAAGAGAACCCAGTACTTC	CASSLLHTKRTQYF
-	TRBJ1-1	TRBV7-9	-	TGTGCCAGCAGCCCCACTGAAGCTTTCTTT	CASSPTEAFF
-	TRBJ1-1	TRBV6-5	few	TGTGCCAGCACCAACCAAGAGAGGGGCACTGAAGCTTTCTTT	CASTNQERGTEAFF
TRBD1	TRBJ1-1	TRBV2	-	TGTGCCAGCAGTGACGAACAGGGGACTGAAGCTTTCTTT	CASSDEQGTEAFF
TRBD1	TRBJ2-1	TRBV24-1	-	TGTGCCACCAGTGATTCGGACAGGCCCTACAATGAGCAGTTCTTC	CATSDSDRPYNEQFF
-	TRBJ1-2	TRBV9	few	TGTGCCAGCAGCGTAGCCGCGTACGCATATGGCTACACCTTC	CASSVAAYAYGYTF
TRBD2	TRBJ2-1	TRBV5-1	few	TGCGCCAGCAGCTTGGCCATGTTTTCTGGTCTAGCGGGGGTCAATGAGCAGTTCTTC	CASSLAMFSGLAGVNEQFF
-	TRBJ2-7	TRBV9	-	TGTGCCAGCAGCTCCTCGAGGAACCCCTACGAGCAGTACTTC	CASSSSRNPYEQYF
-	TRBJ1-2	TRBV20-1	few	TGCAGTGCTAGAGATCCATCCGGGGGAGTAACCTTC	CSARDPSGGVTF